The T cell receptor (beta chain) described here comes from a study of radiotherapy plus CTLA-4 blockade in lung cancer (dated by TCRdb to the late 2010s). For context, the study as a whole: Among the enrolled patients, about 19% had an objective response, and about 29% reached disease control. Paper-wide results and their limitations: After treatment with radiotherapy and ipilimumab, TCR clones that originated in tumors expanded in peripheral blood. The strongest predictors of response, as reported, were early dynamic changes in blood T cell clones along with a rise in serum interferon-beta after radiation.

The study tested focal radiation therapy combined with CTLA-4 blockade (ipilimumab) in patients with chemo-refractory metastatic non-small-cell lung cancer. The CDR3 covers 15 residues, taking in both the cysteine and the phenylalanine. Only the CDR3 part of the read is kept: 45 bases, read in frame from the first base. Via the germline V gene (reference sequence), CDR1 is LNHNV and CDR2 YYDKDF. V sheds 0 bases and J sheds 4 bases, leaving 12 bases between their ends. Concerning this clone: Its antigen target is currently unknown. No base quality information exists; no much larger clone differs at one position.

The method was the immunoSEQ multiplex PCR assay. In TCRdb, the immuneACCESS table is reduced to in-frame sequences with V and J assigned. These tables do not hold every clone; where another copy was compared, an unresolved V gene accounts for under half, and the others remain unexplained. This sample comprises 80,000 or so clones, under 85% of them detected only once. The ten largest make up 0.79% of the sample. This sample comprised peripheral blood, obtained from a patient treated with radiotherapy plus ipilimumab. The clonotype originates from a human donor with non-small cell lung cancer who had stable disease on radiotherapy plus ipilimumab. The chain links TRBV15 with TRBJ1-2, with the D segment identity uncertain. The CDR3 reads as follows: CATSREPQTGYGYTF. The sequence in DNA is TGTGCCACCAGCAGAGAACCCCAGACGGGCTATGGCTACACCTTC. Full variable domain (CDR3 extended with the reference TRBV15 and TRBJ1-2 proteins): DAMVIQNPRYQVTQFGKPVTLSCSQTLNHNVMYWYQQKSSQAPKLLFHYYDKDFNNEADTPDNFQSRRPNTSFCFLDIRSPGLGDTAMYLCATSREPQTGYGYTFGSGTRLTVV.